Listed below are T cell receptor beta chains from one sample, sequenced in a study of blood T cell repertoires in COVID-19. The protocol was immunoSEQ multiplex PCR, while the TCRdb copy is restricted to in-frame clones and leaves out a portion. The repertoire holds about 180,000 clones, with around 89% as singletons. Sequenced input: peripheral blood. The receptors stem from a woman in her twenties or thirties with acute or convalescent COVID-19. Each CDR3 is given with its conserved first and last residue. A D gene is named only where the DNA matches it firmly. The size entry is marked missing in some rows and otherwise reads once, few, many or a size class.

J gene	clone size	D gene	V gene	CDR3 protein	CDR3 DNA
TRBJ1-2	NA	NA	TRBV5-5	CASSPTTGQLIRGYTF	TGTGCCAGCAGCCCGACTACGGGACAATTGATACGCGGCTACACCTTC
TRBJ1-5	NA	NA	TRBV18	CASSPQGSNQPQHF	TGTGCCAGCTCACCTCAGGGCAGCAATCAGCCCCAGCATTTT
TRBJ2-1	NA	NA	TRBV29-1	CSAMTGTREQFF	TGCAGCGCGATGACTGGGACTCGTGAGCAGTTCTTC
TRBJ1-2	NA	TRBD1	TRBV7-9	CASSHGTVDYGYTF	TGTGCCAGCAGCCACGGGACAGTGGACTATGGCTACACCTTC
TRBJ1-3	NA	NA	TRBV28	CASSAIGLGRTGNTIYF	TGTGCCAGCAGTGCCATAGGACTCGGACGGACTGGAAACACCATATATTTT
TRBJ2-5	NA	TRBD2	TRBV30	CAWAPGLAGRGETQYF	TGTGCCTGGGCACCGGGACTAGCGGGAAGAGGAGAGACCCAGTACTTC
TRBJ1-1	NA	NA	TRBV19	CASSIDLHSTEAFF	TGTGCCAGTAGTATAGATTTGCACAGCACTGAAGCTTTCTTT
TRBJ1-1	NA	TRBD1	TRBV5-1	CASSSQGAQAFF	TGCGCCAGCAGCTCTCAGGGGGCACAAGCTTTCTTT
TRBJ2-5	NA	TRBD2	TRBV2	CATTRSGSETQYF	TGTGCCACCACCCGTAGCGGGAGTGAGACCCAGTACTTC
TRBJ1-5	NA	TRBD1	TRBV5-6	CASSSVTGHQPQHF	TGTGCCAGCAGCTCAGTGACAGGGCACCAGCCCCAGCATTTT
TRBJ2-5	NA	TRBD1	TRBV11-3	CASSAGQGARETQYF	TGTGCCAGCAGCGCGGGACAGGGGGCCAGAGAGACCCAGTACTTC
TRBJ2-1	NA	NA	TRBV30	CAWAVSGYSYNEQFF	TGTGCCTGGGCAGTAAGCGGCTACTCCTACAATGAGCAGTTCTTC
TRBJ2-7	NA	TRBD1	TRBV28	CASSPVTTGQFNEQYF	TGTGCCAGCAGCCCAGTCACCACGGGACAGTTTAACGAGCAGTACTTC
TRBJ2-1	NA	TRBD2	TRBV3-1/TRBV3-2	CASSPSLAGGAEQFF	TGTGCCAGCAGCCCCAGCCTAGCGGGAGGGGCTGAGCAGTTCTTC
TRBJ1-6	NA	TRBD1	TRBV5-1	CASRAQPTGAYNSPLHF	TGCGCCAGCAGAGCTCAACCCACAGGGGCCTATAATTCACCCCTCCACTTT
TRBJ2-5	few	NA	TRBV6-5	CASWAALQETQYF	TGTGCCAGCTGGGCAGCACTCCAAGAGACCCAGTACTTC
TRBJ1-2	NA	NA	TRBV5-4	CASSLGRIDIYTF	TGTGCCAGCAGCTTGGGCAGGATCGACATTTACACCTTC
TRBJ1-1	NA	NA	TRBV25-1	CASSELGGNTEAFF	TGTGCCAGCAGTGAATTAGGCGGGAACACTGAAGCTTTCTTT
TRBJ1-2	NA	NA	TRBV4-1	CASSQPKAGSRYGYTF	TGCGCCAGCAGCCAACCCAAAGCGGGAAGTCGGTATGGCTACACCTTC
TRBJ2-1	NA	NA	TRBV19	CASSPSSYNEQFF	TGTGCCAGTAGTCCTAGCTCCTACAATGAGCAGTTCTTC
TRBJ2-3	NA	NA	TRBV5-1	CASSEQSDTQYF	TGCGCCAGCAGCGAGCAATCGGATACGCAGTATTTT
TRBJ2-6	NA	NA	TRBV28	CASSSPMGRSGANVLTF	TGTGCCAGCAGTTCCCCGATGGGCCGCTCTGGGGCCAACGTCCTGACTTTC
TRBJ2-1	NA	TRBD2	TRBV5-3	CARTLPIPGTNNEQFF	TGTGCCAGAACCTTGCCTATCCCCGGGACTAACAATGAGCAGTTCTTC